This entry describes one TCR beta chain. The antigen it recognizes is unknown. The sample holds no much larger clone one base away, and base qualities are not on file. The data belong to a study of control samples from healthy donors and cancer patients (TCRdb year 2020). Spanning cysteine to phenylalanine, the CDR3 consists of 14 amino acids. CDR3 DNA is the only sequence kept; it has 42 bases, read in frame from the first base. V gives up 5 bases and J gives up 2 bases, and the segment between their germline ends measures 13 bases. CDR1 and CDR2, per the germline V gene, are MGHDK and SYGVNS. Library preparation used the immunoSEQ multiplex PCR assay. TCRdb took over this immuneACCESS table, retaining in-frame rearrangements with V and J assigned. Such tables are incomplete; in checked studies, under half of the missing clones stem from an unresolved V gene, and the remainder is unexplained. In all, the sample holds roughly 130,000 clones, and more than 90% of those were seen once. The ten largest clones capture around 11% of the sample.

The sequence was collected from a man in his thirties or forties in good health. The specimen sequenced was blood. This receptor chain uses TRBV25-1 and TRBJ2-7; the D gene assignment is ambiguous. Here is the DNA: TGTGCCAGCAGTTCACGCGGTTCAACCTACGAGCAGTACTTC. Its amino acids are CASSSRGSTYEQYF.